This TCR beta chain was recovered during a study of post-analysis software for immune sequencing data. About the study: Relapsing-remitting, secondary progressive and progressive-relapsing multiple sclerosis were all included among the disease courses. General study points: Samples from a shared batch, those prepared together, strongly co-clustered by F measure. Compared against controls, patients with multiple sclerosis displayed significantly lower normalized Chao1 diversity. In patients, TRBV5-6, TRBV5-1 and TRBV20-1 belonged to five TRBV segments found more frequently than in controls.

Worth noting for this clonotype: The antigen is undetermined.

The CDR3 is made up of 15 amino acids. The germline gives CDR1 MNHEY, CDR2 SVGAGI. The germline V and J ends were trimmed by 6 bases and 4 bases, with 16 bases remaining between them. Carried by the TCR beta cDNA libraries were unique molecular identifiers. Each sample of roughly 0.85 to 11 million input T cells yielded 500,000 or so cDNA molecules, so each molecule approximated one T cell. TCRdb re-analysed the PCR reads in MiXCR, keeping a single row per CDR3 protein. The sample holds 800,000 to 950,000 distinct CDR3 sequences; roughly 58% are singletons and the top ten take about 4.8%. The source is a girl aged 5-17 years with multiple sclerosis. This chain uses TRBV6-5 with TRBJ2-4; D gene uncertain. The specimen sequenced was blood. The CDR3 region is CASSYGSLPKNIQYF. Written as DNA, the CDR3 is TGTGCCAGCAGCTACGGGTCCCTACCTAAAAACATTCAGTACTTC.